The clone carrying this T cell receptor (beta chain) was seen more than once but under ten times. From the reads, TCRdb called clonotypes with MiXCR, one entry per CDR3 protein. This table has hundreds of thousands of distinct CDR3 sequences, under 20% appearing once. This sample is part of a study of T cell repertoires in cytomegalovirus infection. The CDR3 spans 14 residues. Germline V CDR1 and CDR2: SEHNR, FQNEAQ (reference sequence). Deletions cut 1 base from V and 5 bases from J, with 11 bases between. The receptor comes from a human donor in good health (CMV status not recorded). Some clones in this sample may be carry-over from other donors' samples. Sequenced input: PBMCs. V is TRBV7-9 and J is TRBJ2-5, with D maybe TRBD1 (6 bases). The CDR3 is CASSLGTALETQYF. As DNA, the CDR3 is TGTGCCAGCAGCTTAGGGACAGCCCTTGAGACCCAGTACTTC. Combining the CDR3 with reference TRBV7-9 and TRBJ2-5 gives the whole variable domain DTGVSQNPRHKITKRGQNVTFRCDPISEHNRLYWYRQTLGQGPEFLTYFQNEAQLEKSRLLSDRFSAERPKGSFSTLEIQRTEQGDSAMYLCASSLGTALETQYFGPGTRLLVL.